Below are 13 T cell receptor beta chains sequenced from a single sample in a study of vaccination effects on CD4 cells after COVID-19. Their antigen targets remain unknown. Profiled with immunoSEQ multiplex PCR; TCRdb holds only in-frame clones, not every one. The sample includes around 54,000 clones, around 75% of them seen just once. Pools of viral peptides were used by the ViraFEST assay to expand antigen-specific CD4+ T cells ahead of sequencing. Once cultured for approximately ten days, the cells underwent separation to obtain CD4+ T cells. The specimen was CD4+ T cells from PBMCs cultured with HCoV-229E spike peptides, collected before COVID-19 vaccination. The receptors derive from a human donor who received a COVID-19 vaccine.

J is TRBJ2-5 and V is TRBV19, with D perhaps TRBD1 (5 bases). This CDR3 is 13 amino acids long. The V and J ends lost 5 bases and 1 base respectively, with 8 bases between them. Germline V gives CDR1 LNHDA, CDR2 SQIVND (reference sequence). Written as DNA, the CDR3 is TGTGCCAGTAGTCTGGGGCCCCAAGAGACCCAGTACTTC. It translates to CASSLGPQETQYF. Combining the CDR3 with reference TRBV19 and TRBJ2-5 gives the whole variable domain DGGITQSPKYLFRKEGQNVTLSCEQNLNHDAMYWYRQDPGQGLRLIYYSQIVNDFQKGDIAEGYSVSREKKESFPLTVTSAQKNPTAFYLCASSLGPQETQYFGPGTRLLVL.

J is TRBJ2-7 and V is TRBV2; 10 bases agree with TRBD1. This CDR3 has 13 residues. Germline V CDR1 and CDR2: SNHLY, FYNNEI. V trimming: 6 bases; J trimming: 3 bases; junction bases outside the gene matches: 2. CDR3 in DNA: TGTGCCAGCAGAGGGGACAGGGGCTACGAGCAGTACGTC. It specifies CASRGDRGYEQYV.

The rearrangement uses TRBV18 and TRBJ2-2, with D possibly TRBD2 on 7 matching bases. This CDR3 comprises 16 residues. Trimming shortened V by 2 bases and J by 3 bases, and 13 bases separated the two germline ends. Germline CDR1 is KGHSH and CDR2 is LQKENI. CDR3 bases: TGTGCCAGCTCACCAATCGGGGGGCGCGACACCGGGGAGCTGTTTTTT. Translation: CASSPIGGRDTGELFF.

The chain is built from TRBV4-2 and TRBJ2-2; D is perhaps TRBD1 or TRBD2 (5 bases each). Germline assignment: CDR1 LGHNA and CDR2 YNFKEQ. The length of the CDR3 is 17 residues. Trimming took off 4 bases at V and 1 base at J, with 16 bases between the two ends. This CDR3 reads CASSLTQGRMNTGELFF. As DNA, the CDR3 is TGTGCCAGCAGCCTTACTCAGGGACGGATGAACACCGGGGAGCTGTTTTTT.

This clone was detected only once. The CDR3 spells CASNPTVNEKLFF. For the CDR3, the DNA is TGTGCCAGCAACCCAACAGTGAATGAAAAACTGTTTTTT. The chain links TRBV21-1 to TRBJ1-4; TRBD1, the D gene given by the table, was not confirmed from the DNA. TRBV21-1 constitutes a pseudogene. This CDR3 comprises 13 residues.

The rearrangement uses TRBV27 and TRBJ1-3, with 8 nucleotides matching TRBD1. With V trimmed by 9 bases and J by 0 bases, 7 bases remained unmatched. Germline V gives CDR1 MNHEY, CDR2 SMNVEV (reference sequence). CDR3 length: 15 residues. The DNA for the CDR3 is TGTGCCAGGCCCGACAGGGGAACCTCTGGAAACACCATATATTTT. This encodes CARPDRGTSGNTIYF.

The chain is built from TRBV29-1 and TRBJ2-6; tentative D call: TRBD1 (6 bases). Germline lookup yields CDR1 SQVTM and CDR2 ANQGSEA. There are 12 residues in the CDR3. V was cut by 3 bases and J by 6 bases, with 6 bases left in between. Here the CDR3 DNA reads TGCAGCGTTGAGGGGGCGGCCAACGTCCTGACTTTC. It yields the protein CSVEGAANVLTF.

V gene TRBV28 combines with J gene TRBJ1-5; unclear D gene. The length of the CDR3 is 11 residues. Trimming took 5 bases from V and 4 from J, leaving 3 bases between them. Germline loops: CDR1 MDHEN, CDR2 SYDVKM. CDR3 loop: CASSRNQPQHF. The CDR3 nucleotides read TGTGCCAGCAGTCGAAATCAGCCCCAGCATTTT. Full variable domain (rest looked up from reference TRBV28 and TRBJ1-5): DVKVTQSSRYLVKRTGEKVFLECVQDMDHENMFWYRQDPGLGLRLIYFSYDVKMKEKGDIPEGYSVSREKKERFSLILESASTNQTSMYLCASSRNQPQHFGDGTRLSIL.

V and J are TRBV6-5 and TRBJ2-2; tentatively, D is TRBD1 or TRBD2 (5 bases each). CDR3 length equals 13 residues. The V end was cut by 6 bases, the J end by 0 bases, with 5 bases between. The germline gives CDR1 MNHEY, CDR2 SVGAGI. The CDR3 DNA reads TGTGCCAGCAGGGGACCGAACACCGGGGAGCTGTTTTTT. It translates to CASRGPNTGELFF.

The rearrangement uses TRBV12-3 or TRBV12-4 and TRBJ2-7; D may be TRBD1 or TRBD2 (5 bases each). Trimming stripped 7 bases from V and 4 bases from J, with 14 bases between. This CDR3 has 13 residues. CDR3 DNA: TGTGCCAGCACCCCGGGACGGACTTACGAGCAGTACGTC. Translating gives CASTPGRTYEQYV.

The chain carries TRBV20-1 and TRBJ2-3; unclear D gene. The V end lost 3 bases, the J end lost 8 bases, and 12 bases lay between the germline ends. Germline CDR1 DFQATT, CDR2 SNEGSKA (reference sequence). The CDR3 runs 12 residues. CDR3 sequence: CSASPQLFTQYF. CDR3 in DNA: TGCAGTGCTAGTCCCCAGCTTTTTACGCAGTATTTT.

The CDR3 is CASSQTDTDTQYF. Here the CDR3 DNA reads TGCGCCAGCAGCCAAACAGACACAGATACGCAGTATTTT. This chain connects TRBV4-1 to TRBJ2-3; unclear D gene. CDR1 MGHRA and CDR2 YSYEKL come from the germline V gene. This CDR3 is built from 13 residues. V was cut by 2 bases and J by 2 bases, with 5 bases left in between.

J is TRBJ2-1 and V is TRBV9; maybe TRBD1 (6 bases). Germline V lookup: CDR1 SGDLS, CDR2 YYNGEE. CDR3 length equals 16 residues. The V end lost 4 bases, the J end lost 6 bases, and 20 bases lay between the germline ends. As DNA, the CDR3 is TGTGCCAGCAGCCTGCGAGGGGACACCACCGGCAATGAGCAGTTCTTC. Protein sequence: CASSLRGDTTGNEQFF.